This T cell receptor (beta chain) emerged from a study of T cells in Graves' hyperthyroidism and ophthalmopathy. About the research overall: The blood sample was taken at first diagnosis, before treatment began. Study results and caveats: Separating ophthalmopathy from stable hyperthyroidism was achieved by a 13 V-J model. Most thyroid clonotypes that were expanded above 0.001 also turned up in blood.

Amplified TCR beta CDR3 regions came from RNA transcripts. The TCR CDR3 first-round RT-PCR relied on the HTBI primer set. Each CDR3 protein is one row after TCRdb ran MiXCR on the multiplex PCR reads. The table lists about 300,000 distinct CDR3 sequences, about an eighth of them singletons. This clonotype has a count of ten or more. Its target is not known. Germline-derived CDR1 and CDR2 are MNHEY and SVGAGI. This CDR3 comprises 15 residues. V gave up 0 bases and J gave up 4 bases, with 12 bases separating them. Among the patients, aged 18 to 65, hyperthyroidism was newly diagnosed and had lasted under 2 months.

The sample taken for sequencing was blood. This TCR was sampled from a woman in her thirties or forties with Graves' hyperthyroidism. J is TRBJ1-2 and V is TRBV6-5, with D hard to call. CDR3 nucleotides: TGTGCCAGCAGTTACTCGGCCCGGAGAGGCTATGGCTACACCTTC. Residues: CASSYSARRGYGYTF.